Below, 5 T cell receptor beta chains from the same sample are listed, as sequenced in a study of OX40 agonist ivuxolimab in advanced cancers. Produced via immunoSEQ multiplex PCR; TCRdb's table is partial and in-frame only. The repertoire includes about 26,000 clones, roughly 85% of them detected once, and 34% sits in the top ten. Source: CD4+ or CD8+ T cells sorted from blood, taken in a trial of the OX40 agonist ivuxolimab. These receptors came from an adult with an advanced solid tumor such as melanoma, head and neck, liver or kidney cancer.

The V and J genes are TRBV27 and TRBJ2-3, with TRBD2 as a possible D gene (5 bases). The V end was cut by 2 bases, the J end by 6 bases, with 12 bases between. The CDR3 has 14 amino acids. In germline, CDR1 is MNHEY, CDR2 SMNVEV (reference sequence). CDR3 region: CASSLAGNYDTQYF. As DNA, the CDR3 is TGTGCCAGCAGTTTAGCCGGGAACTACGATACGCAGTATTTT.

The V gene is TRBV28, the J gene TRBJ2-1, with 10 bases matching TRBD2. Looked up from germline, CDR1 is MDHEN and CDR2 is SYDVKM. The J segment lost 6 bases and the V segment lost 7 bases, leaving 15 bases of the junction unmatched. CDR3 length equals 17 residues. CDR3 sequence reads: CASMSASGSVMANEQFF. The CDR3 DNA reads TGTGCCAGCATGAGTGCTAGCGGGAGCGTAATGGCCAATGAGCAGTTCTTC.

The gene calls are TRBV7-9 and TRBJ1-1, with 7 bases fitting TRBD1. This CDR3 spans 15 amino acids. In germline, CDR1 is SEHNR, CDR2 FQNEAQ (reference sequence). Trimming cost V 4 bases and J 2 bases; bases outside gene matches: 7. For the CDR3, the DNA is TGTGCCAGCAGCTCGGGACAGAGATTAAACACTGAAGCTTTCTTT. It codes for CASSSGQRLNTEAFF.

This clone showed up just once. The rearrangement joins TRBV6-5 to TRBJ1-1, with 10 nucleotides matching TRBD1. CDR1 is MNHEY and CDR2 is SVGAGI in the germline V gene. J lost 3 bases, V lost 6 bases, and 7 bases had no gene match. The CDR3 covers 15 residues. Here the CDR3 reads CASSPTGGVDTEAFF. The CDR3 coding sequence is TGTGCCAGCAGCCCGACAGGGGGCGTAGACACTGAAGCTTTCTTT.

The rearrangement joins TRBV7-9 to TRBJ2-6; D not resolved. This CDR3 contains 12 residues. Germline loops: CDR1 SEHNR, CDR2 FQNEAQ (reference sequence). Trimming took off 9 bases at V and 1 base at J, with 4 bases between the two ends. The CDR3 sequence: CASRSGANVLTF. For the CDR3, the DNA is TGTGCCAGTAGGTCTGGGGCCAACGTCCTGACTTTC.